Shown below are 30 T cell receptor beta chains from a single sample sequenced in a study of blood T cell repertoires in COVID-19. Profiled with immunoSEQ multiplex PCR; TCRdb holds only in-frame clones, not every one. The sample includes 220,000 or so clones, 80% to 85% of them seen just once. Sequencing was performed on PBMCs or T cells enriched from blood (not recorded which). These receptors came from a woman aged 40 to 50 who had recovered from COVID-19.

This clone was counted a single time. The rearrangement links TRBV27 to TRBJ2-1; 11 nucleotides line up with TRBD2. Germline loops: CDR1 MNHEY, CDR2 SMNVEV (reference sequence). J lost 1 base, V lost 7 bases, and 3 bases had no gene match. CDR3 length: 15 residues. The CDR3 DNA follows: TGTGCCAGCACTAGCGGGAGGCTTTCCTACAATGAGCAGTTCTTC. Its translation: CASTSGRLSYNEQFF.

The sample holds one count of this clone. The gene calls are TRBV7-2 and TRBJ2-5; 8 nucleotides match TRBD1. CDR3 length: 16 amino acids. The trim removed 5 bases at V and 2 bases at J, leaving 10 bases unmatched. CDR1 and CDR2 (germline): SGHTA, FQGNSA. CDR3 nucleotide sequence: TGTGCCAGCAGCGATATCTTTTACAGGGGGCAAGAGACCCAGTACTTC. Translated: CASSDIFYRGQETQYF.

CDR3: CASSEAPGQGISNQPQHF. The CDR3, as DNA: TGTGCCAGCAGTGAAGCTCCGGGACAGGGGATAAGCAATCAGCCCCAGCATTTT. J is TRBJ1-5 and V is TRBV6-1; TRBD1 aligns across 10 bases. Germline-derived CDR1 and CDR2 are MNHNS and SASEGT. CDR3 size: 18 residues. The junction had 6 bases not matched to a gene; V was cut back by 0 bases and J by 1 base.

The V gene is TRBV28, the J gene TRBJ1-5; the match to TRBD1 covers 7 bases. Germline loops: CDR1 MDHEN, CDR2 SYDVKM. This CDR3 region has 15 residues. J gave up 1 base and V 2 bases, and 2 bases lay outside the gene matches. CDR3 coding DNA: TGTGCCAGCAGTTTAACGGGACAGAGCAATCAGCCCCAGCATTTT. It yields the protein CASSLTGQSNQPQHF.

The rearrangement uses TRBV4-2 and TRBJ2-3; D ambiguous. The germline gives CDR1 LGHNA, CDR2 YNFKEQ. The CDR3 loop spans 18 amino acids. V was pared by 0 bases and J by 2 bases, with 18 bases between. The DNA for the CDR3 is TGTGCCAGCAGCCAAGAGCAAACCGGCGGTACTAACACAGATACGCAGTATTTT. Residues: CASSQEQTGGTNTDTQYF.

The CDR3 nucleotides are TGTGCCAGCAGCCCCCATGAGGGACATCCCATTGATGGCTACACCTTC. Translation: CASSPHEGHPIDGYTF. This sequence joins TRBV21-1 and TRBJ1-2; TRBD1, as called in the table, went unchecked against the DNA. TRBV21-1 constitutes a pseudogene. The CDR3 has 16 residues.

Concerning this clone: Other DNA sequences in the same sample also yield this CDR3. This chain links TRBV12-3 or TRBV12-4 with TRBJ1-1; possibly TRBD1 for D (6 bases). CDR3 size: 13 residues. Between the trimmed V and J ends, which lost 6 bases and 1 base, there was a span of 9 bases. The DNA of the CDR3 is TGTGCCAGCAGCCTGACAGGGAACACTGAAGCTTTCTTT. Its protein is CASSLTGNTEAFF.

The CDR3 nucleotides read TGCGCCAGCAGCCAATCTAAAGGACTAGCGGGAGGTCCGAGCACAGATACGCAGTATTTT. Translation gives CASSQSKGLAGGPSTDTQYF. This chain connects TRBV4-1 to TRBJ2-3, with TRBD2 matching over 14 bases. V trimming: 2 bases; J trimming: 0 bases; junction bases outside the gene matches: 10. The V gene's germline CDR1 is MGHRA and CDR2 YSYEKL. This CDR3 spans 20 amino acids.

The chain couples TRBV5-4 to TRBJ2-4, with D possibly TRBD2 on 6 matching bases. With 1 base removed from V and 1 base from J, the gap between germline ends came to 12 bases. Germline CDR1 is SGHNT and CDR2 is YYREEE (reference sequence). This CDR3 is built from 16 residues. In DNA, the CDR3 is TGTGCCAGCAGCTTGTTGGCGGGGTTTGCCAAAAACATTCAGTACTTC. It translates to CASSLLAGFAKNIQYF. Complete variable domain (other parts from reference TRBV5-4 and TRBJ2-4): ETGVTQSPTHLIKTRGQQVTLRCSSQSGHNTVSWYQQALGQGPQFIFQYYREEENGRGNFPPRFSGLQFPNYSSELNVNALELDDSALYLCASSLLAGFAKNIQYFGAGTRLSVL.

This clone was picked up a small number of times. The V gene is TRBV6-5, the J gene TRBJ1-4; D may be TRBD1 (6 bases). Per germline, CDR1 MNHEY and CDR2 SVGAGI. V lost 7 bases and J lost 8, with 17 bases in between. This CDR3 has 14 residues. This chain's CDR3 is CASTPRGGNEKLFF. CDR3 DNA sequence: TGTGCCAGCACACCCCGGGGGGGCAACGAAAAACTGTTTTTT.

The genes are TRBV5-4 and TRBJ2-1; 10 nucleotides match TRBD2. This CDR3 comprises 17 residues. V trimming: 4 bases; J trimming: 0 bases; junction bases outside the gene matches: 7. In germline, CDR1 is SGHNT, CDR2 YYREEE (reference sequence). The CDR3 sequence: CASSVAGGPRSYNEQFF. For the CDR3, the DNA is TGTGCCAGCAGCGTAGCGGGAGGTCCCCGCTCCTACAATGAGCAGTTCTTC.

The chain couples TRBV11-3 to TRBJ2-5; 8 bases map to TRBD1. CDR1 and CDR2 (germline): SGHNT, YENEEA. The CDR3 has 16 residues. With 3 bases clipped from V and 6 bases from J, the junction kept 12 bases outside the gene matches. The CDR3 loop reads CASSFNSPRQGKTQYF. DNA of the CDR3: TGTGCCAGCAGCTTCAACTCTCCGAGACAGGGGAAGACCCAGTACTTC.

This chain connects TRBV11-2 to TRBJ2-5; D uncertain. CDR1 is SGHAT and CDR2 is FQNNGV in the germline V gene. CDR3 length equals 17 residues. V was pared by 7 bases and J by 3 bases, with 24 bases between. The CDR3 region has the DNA TGTGCCAGCACCAGATACCAGGATTCAGCAAGAGAAGAGACCCAGTACTTC. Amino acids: CASTRYQDSAREETQYF.

In nucleotides, the CDR3 is TGCAGTGCTAGTGGCGGACAGGCAGGAGTGAGCAATCAGCCCCAGCATTTT. This sequence encodes CSASGGQAGVSNQPQHF. The chain has TRBV20-1 and TRBJ1-5; 7 bases are shared with TRBD1. J lost 1 base, V lost 3 bases, and 12 bases had no gene match. The CDR3 consists of 17 residues. CDR1 is DFQATT and CDR2 is SNEGSKA in the germline V gene (reference sequence).

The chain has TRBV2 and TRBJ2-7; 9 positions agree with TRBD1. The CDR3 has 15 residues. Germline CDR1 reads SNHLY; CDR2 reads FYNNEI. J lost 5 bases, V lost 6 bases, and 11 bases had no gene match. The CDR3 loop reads CASRGDRELYHEQYF. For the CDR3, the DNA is TGTGCCAGCAGGGGGGACAGGGAGTTGTACCACGAGCAGTACTTC.

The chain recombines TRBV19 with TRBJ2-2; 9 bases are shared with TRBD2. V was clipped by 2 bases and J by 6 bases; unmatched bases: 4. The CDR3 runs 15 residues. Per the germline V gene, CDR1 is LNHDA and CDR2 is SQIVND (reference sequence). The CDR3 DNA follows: TGTGCCAGTAGTATACTAGCGGGGAGAGCCGGGGAGCTGTTTTTT. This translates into CASSILAGRAGELFF.

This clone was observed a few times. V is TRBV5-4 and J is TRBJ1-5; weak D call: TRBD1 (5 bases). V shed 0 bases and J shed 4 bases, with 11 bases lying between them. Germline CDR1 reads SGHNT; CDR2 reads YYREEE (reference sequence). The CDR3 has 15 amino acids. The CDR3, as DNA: TGTGCCAGCAGCTTGGGTGGGGCGAAAAATCAGCCCCAGCATTTT. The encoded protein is CASSLGGAKNQPQHF.

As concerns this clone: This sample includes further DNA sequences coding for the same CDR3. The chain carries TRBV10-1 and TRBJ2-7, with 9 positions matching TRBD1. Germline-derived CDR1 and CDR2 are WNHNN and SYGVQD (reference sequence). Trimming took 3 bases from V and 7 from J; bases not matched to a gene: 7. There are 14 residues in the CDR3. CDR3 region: CASSDGTGTGEQYF. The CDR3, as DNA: TGCGCCAGCAGTGATGGGACAGGGACAGGTGAGCAGTACTTC.

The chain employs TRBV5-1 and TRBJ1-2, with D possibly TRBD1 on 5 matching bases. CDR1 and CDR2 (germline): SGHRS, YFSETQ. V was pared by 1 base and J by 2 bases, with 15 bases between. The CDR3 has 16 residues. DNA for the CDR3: TGCGCCAGCAGCTTGCTTGTTACGGGGGTCAACTATGGCTACACCTTC. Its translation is CASSLLVTGVNYGYTF.

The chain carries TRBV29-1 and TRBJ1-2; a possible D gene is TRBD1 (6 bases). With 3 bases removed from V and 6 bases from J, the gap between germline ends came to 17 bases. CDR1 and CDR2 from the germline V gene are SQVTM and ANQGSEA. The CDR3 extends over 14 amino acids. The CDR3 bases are TGCAGCGTTGACGCAGGGGAGGGGGGAGATGGCTACACCTTC. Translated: CSVDAGEGGDGYTF.

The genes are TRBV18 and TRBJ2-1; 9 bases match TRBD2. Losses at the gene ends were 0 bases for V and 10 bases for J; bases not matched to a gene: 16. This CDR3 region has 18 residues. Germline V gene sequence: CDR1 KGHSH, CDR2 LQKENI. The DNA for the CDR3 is TGTGCCAGCTCACCACCAATCGCGGGAGGGCCTGTTCGGGGCGAGCAGTTCTTC. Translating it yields CASSPPIAGGPVRGEQFF.

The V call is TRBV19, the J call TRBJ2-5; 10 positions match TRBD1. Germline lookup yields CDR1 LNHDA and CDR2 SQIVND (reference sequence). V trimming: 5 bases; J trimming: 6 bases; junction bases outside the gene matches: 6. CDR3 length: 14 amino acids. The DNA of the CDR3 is TGTGCCAGTAGTTGGACAGGGGGATGGAAGACCCAGTACTTC. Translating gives CASSWTGGWKTQYF.

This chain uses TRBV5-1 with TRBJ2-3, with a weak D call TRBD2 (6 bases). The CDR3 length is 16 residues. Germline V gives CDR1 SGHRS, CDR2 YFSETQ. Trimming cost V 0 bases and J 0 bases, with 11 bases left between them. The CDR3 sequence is CASSLGGGTSTDTQYF. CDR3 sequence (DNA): TGCGCCAGCAGCTTGGGGGGAGGAACTAGCACAGATACGCAGTATTTT.

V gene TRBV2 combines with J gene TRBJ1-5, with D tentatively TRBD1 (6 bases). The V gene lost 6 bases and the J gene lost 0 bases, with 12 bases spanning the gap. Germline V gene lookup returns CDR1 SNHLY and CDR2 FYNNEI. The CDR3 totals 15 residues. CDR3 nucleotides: TGTGCCAGCAGAACAGGGAAGAATAGCAATCAGCCCCAGCATTTT. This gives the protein CASRTGKNSNQPQHF.

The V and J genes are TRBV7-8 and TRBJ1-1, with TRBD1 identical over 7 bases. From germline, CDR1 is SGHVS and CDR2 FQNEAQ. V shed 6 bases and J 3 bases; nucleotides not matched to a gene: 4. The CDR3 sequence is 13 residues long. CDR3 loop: CASRGDSYTEAFF. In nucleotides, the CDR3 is TGTGCCAGCAGGGGGGACAGCTACACTGAAGCTTTCTTT.

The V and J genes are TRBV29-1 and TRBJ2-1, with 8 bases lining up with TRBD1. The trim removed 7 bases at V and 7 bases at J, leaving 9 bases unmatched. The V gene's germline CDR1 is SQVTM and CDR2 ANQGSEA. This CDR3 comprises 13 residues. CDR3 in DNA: TGCAGCGCACCCAGGACAGGGAAAAATGAGCAGTTCTTC. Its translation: CSAPRTGKNEQFF.

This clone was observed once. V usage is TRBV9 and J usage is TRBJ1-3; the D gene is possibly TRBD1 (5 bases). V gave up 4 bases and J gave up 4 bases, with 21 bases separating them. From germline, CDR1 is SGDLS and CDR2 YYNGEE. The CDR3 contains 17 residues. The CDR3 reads CASSSTWQGLRGNTIYF. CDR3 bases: TGTGCCAGCAGCTCGACTTGGCAGGGTCTTCGGGGAAACACCATATATTTT.

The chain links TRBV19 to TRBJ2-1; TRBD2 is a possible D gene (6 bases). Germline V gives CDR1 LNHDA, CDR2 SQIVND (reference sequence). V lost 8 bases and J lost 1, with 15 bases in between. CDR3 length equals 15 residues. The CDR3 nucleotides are TGTGCCAGTGAGGGTAGCGGATCGTCCTACAATGAGCAGTTCTTC. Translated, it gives CASEGSGSSYNEQFF.

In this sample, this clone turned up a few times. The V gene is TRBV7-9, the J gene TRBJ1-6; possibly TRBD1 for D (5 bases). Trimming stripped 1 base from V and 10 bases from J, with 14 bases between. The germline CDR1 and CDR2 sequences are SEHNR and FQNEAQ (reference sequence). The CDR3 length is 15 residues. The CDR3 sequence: CASSLEPGFGSPLHF. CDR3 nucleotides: TGTGCCAGCAGCTTAGAACCAGGGTTCGGATCACCCCTCCACTTT.

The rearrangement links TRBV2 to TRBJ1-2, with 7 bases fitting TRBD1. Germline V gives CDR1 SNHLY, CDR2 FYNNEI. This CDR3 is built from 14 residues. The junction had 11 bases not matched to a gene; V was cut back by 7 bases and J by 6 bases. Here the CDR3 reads CASTSSTGWNGYTF. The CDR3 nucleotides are TGTGCCAGCACCTCCTCGACAGGGTGGAATGGCTACACCTTC. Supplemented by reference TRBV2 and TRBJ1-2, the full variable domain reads EPEVTQTPSHQVTQMGQEVILRCVPISNHLYFYWYRQILGQKVEFLVSFYNNEISEKSEIFDDQFSVERPDGSNFTLKIRSTKLEDSAMYFCASTSSTGWNGYTFGSGTRLTVV.